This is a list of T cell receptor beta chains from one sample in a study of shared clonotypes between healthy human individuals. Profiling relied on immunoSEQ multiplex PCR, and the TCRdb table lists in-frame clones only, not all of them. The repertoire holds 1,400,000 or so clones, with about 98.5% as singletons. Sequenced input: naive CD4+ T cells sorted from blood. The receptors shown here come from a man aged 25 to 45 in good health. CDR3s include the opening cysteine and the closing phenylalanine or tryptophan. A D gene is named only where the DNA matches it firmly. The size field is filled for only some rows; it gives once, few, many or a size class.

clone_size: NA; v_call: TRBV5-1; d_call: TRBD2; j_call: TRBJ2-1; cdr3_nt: TGCGCCAGCAGCTTGGTGACCGGGACTAGAGGATACAATGAGCAGTTCTTC; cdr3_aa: CASSLVTGTRGYNEQFF
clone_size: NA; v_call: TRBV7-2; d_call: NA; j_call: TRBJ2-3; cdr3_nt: TGTGCCAGCAGCTTAGGGGTGGGGGAGAGAGATACGCAGTATTTT; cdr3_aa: CASSLGVGERDTQYF
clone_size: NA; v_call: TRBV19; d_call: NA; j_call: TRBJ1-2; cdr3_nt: TGTGCCAGTAGTATAGAGTGGGGACAACGGAACTATGGCTACACCTTC; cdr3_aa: CASSIEWGQRNYGYTF
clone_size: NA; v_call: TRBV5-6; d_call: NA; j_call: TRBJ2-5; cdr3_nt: TGTGCCAGCAGCTTGGCTTTCTTAGAGACCCAGTACTTC; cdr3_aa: CASSLAFLETQYF
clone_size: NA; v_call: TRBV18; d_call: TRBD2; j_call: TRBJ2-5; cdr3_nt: TGTGCCAGCTCACCTAGGACTAGCGGGAGGGCCTTGGAGACCCAGTACTTC; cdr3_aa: CASSPRTSGRALETQYF
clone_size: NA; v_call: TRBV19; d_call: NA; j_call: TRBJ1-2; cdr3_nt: TGTGCCAGTTGGTTGGGGGCGCGGCACAGTGGCTACACCTTC; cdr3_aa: CASWLGARHSGYTF
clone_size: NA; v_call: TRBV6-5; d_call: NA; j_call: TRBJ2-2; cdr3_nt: TGTGCCAGCAGTTACTCGACTTTCGGAAGGTCCGGGGAGCTGTTTTTT; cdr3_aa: CASSYSTFGRSGELFF
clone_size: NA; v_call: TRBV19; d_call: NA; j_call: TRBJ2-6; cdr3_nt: TGTGCCAGTACCCTCGGGCGCATCTCTGGGGCCAACGTCCTGACTTTC; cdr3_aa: CASTLGRISGANVLTF
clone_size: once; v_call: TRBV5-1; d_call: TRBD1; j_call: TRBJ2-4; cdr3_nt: TGCGCCAGCAGCTTGGAGGGGGCTTATACCAAAAACATTCAGTACTTC; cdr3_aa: CASSLEGAYTKNIQYF
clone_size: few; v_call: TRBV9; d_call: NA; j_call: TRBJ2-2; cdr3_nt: TGTGCCAGCAGCGTAGTCGGGAACACCGGGGAGCTGTTTTTT; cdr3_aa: CASSVVGNTGELFF
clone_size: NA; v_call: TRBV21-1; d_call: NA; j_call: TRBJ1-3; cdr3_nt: TGTGCCAGCAGCCAAACGAGGGGGTCGGGTGGAAACACCATATATTTT; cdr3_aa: CASSQTRGSGGNTIYF
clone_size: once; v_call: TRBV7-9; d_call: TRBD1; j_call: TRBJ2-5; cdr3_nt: TGTGCCAGCAGGGGACAGGGGAGGGAGACCCAGTACTTC; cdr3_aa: CASRGQGRETQYF